A selection of T cell receptor beta chains follows, all from one sample in a study of cytomegalovirus exposure and HLA in healthy donors. Generated by immunoSEQ multiplex PCR, the TCRdb table keeps only in-frame clones and is missing some. The table lists fewer than 110,000 clones, approximately 79% of them singletons. Sequenced: PBMCs. All receptors derive from a woman in her forties in good health and CMV-seropositive. Both conserved end residues are part of each CDR3. D genes are given only for firm matches. Clone size is not always given. Where it is, it says once, few, many or a class for expanded clones.

V gene	D gene	J gene	clone size	CDR3 protein	CDR3 DNA
TRBV10-3	-	TRBJ1-3	few	CAISEQTAGNTIYF	TGTGCCATCAGTGAGCAAACAGCTGGAAACACCATATATTTT
TRBV7-9	TRBD1	TRBJ1-5	-	CASSRGEGAEGNQPQHF	TGTGCCAGCAGCCGGGGTGAGGGGGCCGAGGGCAATCAGCCCCAGCATTTT
TRBV29-1	-	TRBJ1-2	once	CSVEVFTGNGYTF	TGCAGCGTTGAAGTATTTACAGGGAACGGCTACACCTTC
TRBV5-1	-	TRBJ2-7	-	CASSSGLEPYEQYF	TGCGCCAGCAGCTCGGGACTTGAACCCTACGAGCAGTACTTC
TRBV9	-	TRBJ2-1	-	CASSVRSSYNEQFF	TGTGCCAGCAGCGTAAGGAGCTCCTACAATGAGCAGTTCTTC
TRBV25-1	TRBD1	TRBJ1-2	-	CASSSTGVIDGYTF	TGTGCCAGCAGCTCGACAGGGGTAATAGATGGCTACACCTTC
TRBV18	TRBD1	TRBJ1-2	-	CASSPPGQGGYGYTF	TGTGCCAGCTCACCCCCGGGACAGGGCGGCTATGGCTACACCTTC
TRBV5-6	TRBD1	TRBJ2-7	once	CASSLTGVRDEQYF	TGTGCCAGCAGCCTTACAGGGGTTCGGGACGAGCAGTACTTC
TRBV5-8	-	TRBJ2-7	few	CASSLQGGYEQYF	TGTGCCAGCAGCTTGCAGGGGGGTTACGAGCAGTACTTC
TRBV6-5	TRBD2	TRBJ2-5	-	CASSSNLAGGIETQYF	TGTGCCAGCAGTTCTAATCTAGCGGGGGGTATTGAGACCCAGTACTTC
TRBV28	-	TRBJ2-7	-	CASSHDIPYEQYF	TGTGCCAGCAGTCACGACATCCCCTACGAGCAGTACTTC
TRBV30	-	TRBJ1-2	-	CAWTDSSRGYGYTF	TGTGCCTGGACGGACAGCTCGAGAGGCTATGGCTACACCTTC
TRBV7-2	TRBD1	TRBJ1-1	once	CASSPSGDRGSTEAFF	TGTGCCAGCAGCCCCAGCGGGGACAGGGGATCCACTGAAGCTTTCTTT
TRBV5-1	TRBD1	TRBJ1-4	-	CASSSGGTGVNEKLFF	TGCGCCAGCAGCAGTGGAGGGACAGGAGTAAATGAAAAACTGTTTTTT
TRBV5-7	TRBD1	TRBJ2-7	-	CASSLQGQITYEQYF	TGTGCCAGCAGCTTGCAGGGACAGATTACCTACGAGCAGTACTTC
TRBV6-5	-	TRBJ1-1	-	CASSYSLRSTEAFF	TGTGCCAGCAGTTACTCATTACGGAGCACTGAAGCTTTCTTT
TRBV5-1	TRBD2	TRBJ2-1	-	CASTGLAGQSSYNEQFF	TGCGCCAGTACAGGACTAGCGGGTCAAAGCTCCTACAATGAGCAGTTCTTC
TRBV14	-	TRBJ1-5	-	CASSHGTLYSNQPQHF	TGTGCCAGCAGCCACGGGACACTTTATAGCAATCAGCCCCAGCATTTT
TRBV30	-	TRBJ1-2	-	CAWSTGANYGYTF	TGTGCCTGGTCCACGGGAGCTAACTATGGCTACACCTTC
TRBV7-2	TRBD1	TRBJ2-7	-	CASSLALGQGQYF	TGTGCCAGCAGCTTAGCCCTGGGACAGGGACAGTACTTC
TRBV7-9	-	TRBJ1-3	once	CASSSPRASFGNTIYF	TGTGCCAGCAGCTCTCCCAGGGCCAGTTTTGGAAACACCATATATTTT
TRBV9	-	TRBJ2-7	once	CASPLVSPHPYEQYF	TGTGCCAGTCCGCTAGTATCTCCGCATCCCTACGAGCAGTACTTC
TRBV6-5	-	TRBJ1-1	-	CASSYSGSMNTEAFF	TGTGCCAGCAGTTACTCGGGGAGCATGAACACTGAAGCTTTCTTT
TRBV10-2	TRBD2	TRBJ2-5	-	CASRVAGGETQYF	TGCGCCAGCAGGGTAGCGGGGGGGGAGACCCAGTACTTC
TRBV15	-	TRBJ2-6	-	CATSDQLTAGANVLTF	TGTGCCACCAGCGACCAGCTGACTGCTGGGGCCAACGTCCTGACTTTC
TRBV7-3	TRBD2	TRBJ2-5	-	CASSPGLAGGWETQYF	TGTGCCAGCAGCCCGGGACTAGCGGGGGGGTGGGAGACCCAGTACTTC
TRBV30	TRBD1	TRBJ2-5	few	CAWSRGTGQETQYF	TGTGCCTGGAGTCGAGGGACAGGACAAGAGACCCAGTACTTC
TRBV30	-	TRBJ1-2	-	CAWSGALDNYGYTF	TGTGCCTGGAGTGGCGCTCTTGATAACTATGGCTACACCTTC
TRBV6-1	-	TRBJ2-7	few	CASSESPDSPYEQYF	TGTGCCAGCAGTGAGTCCCCTGACAGCCCTTACGAGCAGTACTTC
TRBV10-3	-	TRBJ1-5	-	CAISESLGGYGQPQHF	TGTGCCATCAGTGAGTCGCTTGGGGGCTACGGGCAGCCCCAGCATTTT
TRBV5-1	TRBD1	TRBJ1-1	-	CASSFLGQGNTEAFF	TGCGCCAGCAGCTTTTTGGGACAGGGAAACACTGAAGCTTTCTTT
TRBV5-1	-	TRBJ1-1	-	CASSLVEGVNTEAFF	TGCGCCAGCAGCTTGGTCGAGGGGGTGAACACTGAAGCTTTCTTT
TRBV25-1	-	TRBJ2-6	-	CASSDPHSSGANVLTF	TGTGCCAGCAGTGACCCCCACAGCTCTGGGGCCAACGTCCTGACTTTC
TRBV19	-	TRBJ1-3	-	CASTSLGRGNTIYF	TGTGCCAGTACCTCTCTTGGGAGAGGAAACACCATATATTTT
TRBV14	TRBD2	TRBJ2-3	-	CASSRASGGFSTDTQYF	TGTGCCAGCAGCCGAGCTAGCGGGGGGTTTAGCACAGATACGCAGTATTTT
TRBV10-1	TRBD2	TRBJ2-1	-	CASSEGTRSHDEQFF	TGCGCCAGCAGTGAGGGGACTAGGTCTCACGATGAGCAGTTCTTC
TRBV5-5	-	TRBJ1-5	-	CASSRGFTQPQHF	TGTGCCAGCAGCCGAGGGTTTACTCAGCCCCAGCATTTT
TRBV4-2	TRBD2	TRBJ2-3	-	CASSQDQGGGAEDTQYF	TGTGCCAGCAGCCAAGATCAAGGCGGGGGGGCCGAAGATACGCAGTATTTT
TRBV5-1	-	TRBJ1-1	-	CASRTVTRGGTEAFF	TGCGCCAGCAGAACTGTTACGAGGGGGGGCACTGAAGCTTTCTTT
TRBV29-1	-	TRBJ2-5	-	CSGGGQKETQYF	TGCAGCGGGGGGGGACAAAAGGAGACCCAGTACTTC
TRBV6-1	TRBD1	TRBJ1-2	once	CASRGGQRYGYTF	TGTGCCAGCAGGGGGGGACAGCGGTATGGCTACACCTTC
TRBV27	-	TRBJ2-1	-	CASSYAGAHNEQFF	TGTGCCAGCAGTTACGCGGGGGCCCACAATGAGCAGTTCTTC
TRBV5-1	-	TRBJ1-5	-	CASSLWAGSNQPQHF	TGCGCCAGCAGCTTGTGGGCAGGAAGCAATCAGCCCCAGCATTTT
TRBV19	-	TRBJ2-1	few	CASSIIARANDEQFF	TGTGCCAGTAGTATAATTGCTCGCGCGAACGATGAGCAGTTCTTC
TRBV2	-	TRBJ2-2	-	CASNRGGNTGELFF	TGTGCCAGCAACAGAGGGGGGAACACCGGGGAGCTGTTTTTT
TRBV6-1	-	TRBJ1-4	-	CASSPGGEKLFF	TGTGCCAGCAGTCCCGGCGGTGAAAAACTGTTTTTT
TRBV9	-	TRBJ1-2	-	CASSVAGYGYTF	TGTGCCAGCAGCGTAGCAGGGTATGGCTACACCTTC
TRBV2	-	TRBJ2-3	few	CASSEWIGTTISTDTQYF	TGTGCCAGCAGTGAATGGATAGGGACAACAATTAGCACAGATACGCAGTATTTT
TRBV2	TRBD2	TRBJ2-3	-	CASRPRERGVPSF	TGTGCCAGCAGGCCAAGAGAGCGGGGGGTCCCTTCTTTT
TRBV21-1	-	TRBJ2-5	once	CASGLAGAPAAETQYF	TGTGCCAGCGGACTCGCGGGGGCTCCAGCGGCGGAGACCCAGTACTTC
TRBV14	TRBD1	TRBJ1-6	-	CASSQQGALTPLHF	TGTGCCAGCAGCCAACAGGGGGCTTTGACACCCCTCCACTTT
TRBV19	-	TRBJ1-1	-	CASSIDWQGYTEAFF	TGTGCCAGTAGTATAGATTGGCAGGGATACACTGAAGCTTTCTTT
TRBV28	TRBD1	TRBJ1-4	few	CASRDRGNEKLFF	TGTGCCAGCAGGGACAGGGGGAATGAAAAACTGTTTTTT
TRBV5-4	-	TRBJ1-2	-	CASSLPSQGYTF	TGTGCCAGCAGCCTACCCTCTCAAGGCTACACCTTC
TRBV2	TRBD2	TRBJ2-1	-	CATSVVSGGNEQFF	TGTGCCACCTCCGTTGTCTCGGGAGGGAATGAGCAGTTCTTC